Detailed here is one TCR beta chain. Its antigen is unknown. The data originate from a study of shared clonotypes between healthy human individuals. At deep level, the assay was performed. The protocol was immunoSEQ multiplex PCR, while the TCRdb copy is restricted to in-frame clones and leaves out a portion. The sample has about 1 million clones; roughly 75% are singletons. Regarding the study as a whole: Tissues were not sampled, only blood, and their repertoires likely differ.

Sequencing used memory CD4+ T cells sorted from blood. Subset specified: CD45RA-negative fraction. The source of this sequence is a man aged 18 to 29 in good health.

CDR3: CASRRQGTDTQYF. CDR3 DNA sequence: TGTGCCAGCAGGAGACAGGGGACAGATACGCAGTATTTT. The chain employs TRBV2 and TRBJ2-3; TRBD1 matches 8 bases. CDR1 and CDR2 (germline): SNHLY, FYNNEI. Losses at the gene ends were 6 bases for V and 3 bases for J; bases not matched to a gene: 2. CDR3 length: 13 residues.